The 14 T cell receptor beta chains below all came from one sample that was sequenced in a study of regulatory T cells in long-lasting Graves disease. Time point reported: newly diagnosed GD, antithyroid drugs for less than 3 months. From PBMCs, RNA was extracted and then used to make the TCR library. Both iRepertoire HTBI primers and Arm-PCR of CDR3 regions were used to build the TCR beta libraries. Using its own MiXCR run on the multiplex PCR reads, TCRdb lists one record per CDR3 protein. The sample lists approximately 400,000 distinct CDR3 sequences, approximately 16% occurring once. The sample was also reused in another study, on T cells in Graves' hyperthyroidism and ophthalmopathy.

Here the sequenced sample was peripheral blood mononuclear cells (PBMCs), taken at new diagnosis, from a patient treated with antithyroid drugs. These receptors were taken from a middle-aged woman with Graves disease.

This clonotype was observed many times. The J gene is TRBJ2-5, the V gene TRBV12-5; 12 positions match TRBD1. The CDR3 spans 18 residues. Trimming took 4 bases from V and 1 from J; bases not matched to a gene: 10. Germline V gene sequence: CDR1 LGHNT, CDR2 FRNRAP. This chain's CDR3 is CASGSSGTGGPFQETQYF. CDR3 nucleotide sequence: TGTGCTAGTGGTTCCTCCGGGACAGGGGGCCCCTTCCAAGAGACCCAGTACTTC.

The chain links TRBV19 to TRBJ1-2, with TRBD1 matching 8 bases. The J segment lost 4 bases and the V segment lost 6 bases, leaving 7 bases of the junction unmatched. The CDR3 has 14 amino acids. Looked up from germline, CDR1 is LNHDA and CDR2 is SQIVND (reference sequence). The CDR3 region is CASRPGQGIYGYTF. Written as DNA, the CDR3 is TGTGCCAGTAGGCCCGGACAGGGCATCTATGGCTACACCTTC.

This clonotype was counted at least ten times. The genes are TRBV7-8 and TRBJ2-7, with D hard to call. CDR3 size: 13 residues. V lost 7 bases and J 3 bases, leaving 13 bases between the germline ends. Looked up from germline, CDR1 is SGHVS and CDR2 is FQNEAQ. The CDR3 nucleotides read TGTGCCAGCACCCTCATTCCCGGCTACGAGCAGTACTTC. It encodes CASTLIPGYEQYF. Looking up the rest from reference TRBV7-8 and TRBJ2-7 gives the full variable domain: GAGVSQSPRYKVAKRGQDVALRCDPISGHVSLFWYQQALGQGPEFLTYFQNEAQLDKSGLPSDRFFAERPEGSVSTLKIQRTQQEDSAVYLCASTLIPGYEQYFGPGTRLTVT.

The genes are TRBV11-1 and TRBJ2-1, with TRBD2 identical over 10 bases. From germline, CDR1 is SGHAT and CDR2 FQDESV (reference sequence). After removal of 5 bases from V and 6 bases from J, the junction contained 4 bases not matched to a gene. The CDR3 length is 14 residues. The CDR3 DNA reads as TGTGCCAGCAGCCGACTAGCGGGCCTCAATGAGCAGTTCTTC. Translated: CASSRLAGLNEQFF.

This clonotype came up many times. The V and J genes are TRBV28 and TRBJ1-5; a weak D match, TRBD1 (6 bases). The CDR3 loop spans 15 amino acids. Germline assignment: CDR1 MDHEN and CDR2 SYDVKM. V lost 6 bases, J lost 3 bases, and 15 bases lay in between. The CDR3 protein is CASSTLGQSNQPQHF. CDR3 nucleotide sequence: TGTGCCAGCAGCACCCTTGGACAGTCCAATCAGCCCCAGCATTTT.

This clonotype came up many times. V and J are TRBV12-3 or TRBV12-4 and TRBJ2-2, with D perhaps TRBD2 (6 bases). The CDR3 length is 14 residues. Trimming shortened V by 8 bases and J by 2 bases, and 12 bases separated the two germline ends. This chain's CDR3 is CASYPSVNTGELFF. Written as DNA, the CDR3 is TGTGCCAGCTATCCTAGCGTTAACACCGGGGAGCTGTTTTTT.

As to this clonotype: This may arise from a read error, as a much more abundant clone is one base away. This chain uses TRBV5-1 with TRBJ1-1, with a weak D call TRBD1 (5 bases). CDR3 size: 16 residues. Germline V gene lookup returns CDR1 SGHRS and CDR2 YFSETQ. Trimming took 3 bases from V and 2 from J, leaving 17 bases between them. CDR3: CASSSGRGVRNTEAFF. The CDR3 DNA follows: TGCGCCAGCAGCTCGGGACGGGGTGTGCGCAACACTGAAGCTTTCTTT.

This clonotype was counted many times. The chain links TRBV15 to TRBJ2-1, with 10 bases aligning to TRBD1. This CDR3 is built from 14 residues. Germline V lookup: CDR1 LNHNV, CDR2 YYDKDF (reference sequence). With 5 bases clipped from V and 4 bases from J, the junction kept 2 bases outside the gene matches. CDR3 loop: CATSQDRGYNEQFF. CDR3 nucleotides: TGTGCCACCAGCCAGGACAGGGGGTACAATGAGCAGTTCTTC.

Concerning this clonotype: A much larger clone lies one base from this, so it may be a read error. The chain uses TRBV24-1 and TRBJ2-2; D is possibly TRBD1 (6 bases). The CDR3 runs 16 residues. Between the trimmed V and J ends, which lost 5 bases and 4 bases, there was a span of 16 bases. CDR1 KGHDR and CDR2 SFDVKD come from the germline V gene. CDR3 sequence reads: CATSGKQQGFTGELFF. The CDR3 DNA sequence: TGTGCCACCAGTGGTAAACAACAGGGATTCACCGGGGAGCTGTTTTTT.

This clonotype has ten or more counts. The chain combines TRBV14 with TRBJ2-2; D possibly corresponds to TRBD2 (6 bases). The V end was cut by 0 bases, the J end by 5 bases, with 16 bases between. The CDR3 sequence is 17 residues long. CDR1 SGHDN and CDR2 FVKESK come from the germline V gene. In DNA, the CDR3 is TGTGCCAGCAGCCAAGATTTCGGAGGGGCCCCAACCGGGGAGCTGTTTTTT. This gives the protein CASSQDFGGAPTGELFF.

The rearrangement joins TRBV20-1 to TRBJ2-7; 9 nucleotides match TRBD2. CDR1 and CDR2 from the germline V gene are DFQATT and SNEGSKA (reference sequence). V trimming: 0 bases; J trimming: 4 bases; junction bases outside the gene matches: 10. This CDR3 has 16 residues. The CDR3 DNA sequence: TGCAGTGCTAGAGATCGAGTGGGCGGGAGGGCATACGAGCAGTACTTC. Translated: CSARDRVGGRAYEQYF.

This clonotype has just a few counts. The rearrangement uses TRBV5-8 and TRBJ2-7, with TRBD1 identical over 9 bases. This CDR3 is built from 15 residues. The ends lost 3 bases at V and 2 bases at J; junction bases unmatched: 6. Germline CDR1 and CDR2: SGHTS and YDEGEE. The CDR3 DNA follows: TGTGCCAGCAGCTCGGGGGACAGGGCAACCTACGAGCAGTACTTC. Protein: CASSSGDRATYEQYF.

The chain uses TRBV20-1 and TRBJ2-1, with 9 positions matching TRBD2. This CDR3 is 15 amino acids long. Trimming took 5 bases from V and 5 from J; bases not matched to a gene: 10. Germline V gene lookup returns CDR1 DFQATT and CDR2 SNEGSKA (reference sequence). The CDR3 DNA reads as TGCAGTGCTCACACCCTCCGACTAGCGGACAATGAGCAGTTCTTC. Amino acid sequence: CSAHTLRLADNEQFF.

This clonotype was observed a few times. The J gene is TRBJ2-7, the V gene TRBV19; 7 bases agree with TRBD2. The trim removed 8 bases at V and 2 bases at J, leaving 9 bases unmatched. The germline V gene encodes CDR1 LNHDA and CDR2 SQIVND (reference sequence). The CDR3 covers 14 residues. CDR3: CASSGGGPPYEQYF. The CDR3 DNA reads TGTGCCAGTTCTGGGGGGGGTCCCCCCTACGAGCAGTACTTC.